This TCR beta chain was recorded in a study of OX40 agonist ivuxolimab in advanced cancers. Overall study context: Cohort: roughly 79% men, mean age around 55, aged about 20 to 90. Partial responses were achieved by three patients, of whom one had hepatocellular carcinoma and two had cutaneous melanoma. Findings and limits, study-wide: In the 0.1-3.0 mg/kg groups, partial responders showed among the lowest expansion. On average, CD8+ T cells had more expanded clones than CD4+.

On this clone itself: Its specificity is unknown.

Only in-frame clones appear in the TCRdb table, and some are missing; sequencing was by immunoSEQ multiplex PCR. Found here are around 20,000 clones, about 74% of them singletons; the top ten hold 20% to 30%. The CDR3 is 14 amino acids. Germline CDR1 and CDR2: ENHRY and SYGVKD. The chain combines TRBV10-3 with TRBJ2-5; 10 positions agree with TRBD2. The J call may be faulty, since TRBJ2-7 better matches the DNA end. The sample in question was CD4+ or CD8+ T cells sorted from blood, obtained in a trial of the OX40 agonist ivuxolimab. This clonotype was sampled from an adult with an advanced solid tumor such as melanoma, head and neck, liver or kidney cancer. This CDR3 reads CAISFSGGAYEQYF. The CDR3 bases are TGTGCCATCAGTTTCAGCGGGGGGGCCTACGAGCAGTACTTC.